A single sample is the source of the 16 T cell receptor beta chains below, sequenced in a study of vaccination and CD4 T cells after COVID-19. Specified treatment: roughly 11-day PBMC culture with coronavirus spike peptide pools or control peptides (ViraFEST assay). Cultured CD4+ T cell DNA underwent sequencing with the Oncomine TCR Beta short-read assay. TCRdb reanalysed the PCR reads using MiXCR and keeps one entry per CDR3 protein. The sample contains about 4,400 distinct CDR3 sequences, around 35% of which appear only once. Their antigen targets remain unknown. The starting material was CD4+ T cells from blood, cultured in vitro, obtained after SARS-CoV-2 vaccination. The source of these receptors is a human donor who had recovered from COVID-19.

The V gene is TRBV30, the J gene TRBJ1-2; D unresolved. CDR3 length: 16 amino acids. Germline V gives CDR1 GTSNPN, CDR2 SVGIG (reference sequence). Trimming took off 1 base at V and 2 bases at J, with 17 bases between the two ends. The CDR3 sequence: CAWSEGPLRRNYGYTF. DNA of the CDR3: TGTGCCTGGAGTGAAGGGCCTCTTCGAAGAAACTATGGCTACACCTTC.

This clonotype was detected only a few times. The rearrangement joins TRBV7-2 to TRBJ2-3, with 7 bases aligning to TRBD2. V shed 3 bases, J shed 6 bases, and the junction held 12 bases outside the gene matches. Germline CDR1 SGHTA, CDR2 FQGNSA. This CDR3 has 16 residues. The CDR3 coding sequence is TGTGCCAGCAGCTTTGCGGCGGGGGAACCCGGGGATACGCAGTATTTT. Its protein is CASSFAAGEPGDTQYF.

The chain employs TRBV7-3 and TRBJ1-1, with D possibly matching TRBD1 (5 bases). CDR1 and CDR2 (germline): SGHTA, FQGTGA. V lost 2 bases to trimming and J lost 0 bases, with 7 bases between them. The CDR3 consists of 14 residues. DNA of the CDR3: TGTGCCAGCAGCTTAGCAGGGATGAACACTGAAGCTTTCTTT. This codes for CASSLAGMNTEAFF.

There are a few counts of this clonotype. The rearrangement uses TRBV7-2 and TRBJ1-6, with a possible D match to TRBD1 (6 bases). The germline gives CDR1 SGHTA, CDR2 FQGNSA. CDR3 length: 14 residues. The V and J ends lost 6 bases and 4 bases respectively, with 10 bases between them. CDR3 sequence: CASSYREYNSPLHF. DNA for the CDR3: TGTGCCAGCAGTTACAGGGAATATAATTCACCCCTCCACTTT.

V usage is TRBV28 and J usage is TRBJ1-4, with TRBD1 as a possible D gene (6 bases). The length of the CDR3 is 16 residues. Germline CDR1 reads MDHEN; CDR2 reads SYDVKM. Trimming removed 5 bases at V and 6 bases at J, with 19 bases between. The CDR3 DNA reads as TGTGCCAGCAGTGGTAGTGGGGGGGGCCGGGATGAAAAACTGTTTTTT. Protein: CASSGSGGGRDEKLFF.

This clonotype has just a few counts. The chain recombines TRBV28 with TRBJ1-1; 9 bases are shared with TRBD1. V lost 6 bases and J lost 3; bases outside the gene matches: 5. Germline CDR1 reads MDHEN; CDR2 reads SYDVKM. The CDR3 has 14 residues. This CDR3 reads CASSGTGRDTEAFF. The DNA of the CDR3 is TGTGCCAGCAGCGGGACAGGGAGGGACACTGAAGCTTTCTTT.

This clonotype showed up just a few times. The chain combines TRBV20-1 with TRBJ1-2; 7 bases fit TRBD1. Germline V gene sequence: CDR1 DFQATT, CDR2 SNEGSKA (reference sequence). The CDR3 covers 13 residues. V was pared by 6 bases and J by 3 bases, with 7 bases of the junction left unmatched. The CDR3 nucleotides read TGCAGTGCGGTACAGGGGTGGGACTATGGCTACACCTTC. It encodes CSAVQGWDYGYTF.

The chain recombines TRBV6-2 or TRBV6-3 with TRBJ1-5, with 8 bases that match TRBD1. In germline, CDR1 is MNHEY, CDR2 SVGEGT. The CDR3 totals 14 residues. V lost 2 bases to trimming and J lost 5 bases; unmatched junction nucleotides: 2. The CDR3: CASSYDRGYQPQHF. CDR3 in DNA: TGTGCCAGCAGTTACGACAGGGGATATCAGCCCCAGCATTTT.

V and J are TRBV28 and TRBJ2-7; D gene ambiguous. Trimming stripped 4 bases from V and 2 bases from J, with 18 bases between. The germline V gene encodes CDR1 MDHEN and CDR2 SYDVKM. The CDR3 runs to 16 residues. The CDR3 DNA reads TGTGCCAGCAGTTCCCCCTCGCCCCTTGGGCCCTACGAGCAGTACTTC. It encodes CASSSPSPLGPYEQYF.

This chain joins TRBV7-9 and TRBJ2-4; no reliable D call. Trimming took 5 bases from V and 8 from J, leaving 16 bases between them. Germline-derived CDR1 and CDR2 are SEHNR and FQNEAQ (reference sequence). The CDR3 spans 14 residues. The CDR3 loop reads CASSHSRLGHIQYF. As DNA, the CDR3 is TGTGCCAGCAGCCATAGCAGGCTAGGTCACATTCAGTACTTC.

This clonotype has more than one count but fewer than ten. The chain combines TRBV2 with TRBJ2-1, with D possibly matching TRBD1 (6 bases). The V gene lost 8 bases and the J gene lost 1 base, with 12 bases spanning the gap. The CDR3 spans 14 residues. Germline V gene sequence: CDR1 SNHLY, CDR2 FYNNEI. This chain's CDR3 is CASHGDKSYNEQFF. The CDR3 DNA reads as TGTGCCAGCCATGGGGACAAATCCTACAATGAGCAGTTCTTC.

J is TRBJ1-3 and V is TRBV6-1; D is unclear. Trimming stripped 5 bases from V and 3 bases from J, with 11 bases between. The CDR3 sequence is 14 residues long. CDR1 is MNHNS and CDR2 is SASEGT in the germline V gene. The CDR3 DNA sequence: TGTGCCAGCAGTAGAGAAATGGATGGAAACACCATATATTTT. Translated, it gives CASSREMDGNTIYF.

This clonotype was counted between two and nine times. The chain is built from TRBV7-3 and TRBJ2-2; D is unresolved. Looked up from germline, CDR1 is SGHTA and CDR2 is FQGTGA. The V and J ends lost 5 bases and 6 bases respectively, with 13 bases between them. The CDR3 is made up of 14 amino acids. The CDR3 DNA is TGTGCCAGCAGCCCCGGCCCGATACCCGGGGAGCTGTTTTTT. Encoded protein: CASSPGPIPGELFF.

V is TRBV6-2 or TRBV6-3 and J is TRBJ1-1, with D maybe TRBD1 (5 bases). There are 13 residues in the CDR3. V gave up 5 bases and J gave up 3 bases, with 10 bases separating them. Germline assignment: CDR1 MNHEY and CDR2 SVGEGT. The CDR3 nucleotides are TGTGCCAGCAGTCGAACAGGTGACACTGAAGCTTTCTTT. It translates to CASSRTGDTEAFF.

V is TRBV20-1 and J is TRBJ1-3, with D maybe TRBD1 (5 bases). The V gene's germline CDR1 is DFQATT and CDR2 SNEGSKA (reference sequence). Trimming shortened V by 7 bases and J by 0 bases, and 16 bases separated the two germline ends. The CDR3 is 15 residues long. The CDR3 DNA sequence: TGCAGTGTCCTGGGGGGGGAGTACTCTGGAAACACCATATATTTT. Amino acid sequence: CSVLGGEYSGNTIYF.

There are a few counts of this clonotype. This sequence joins TRBV19 and TRBJ1-2; D might be TRBD1 (5 bases). The germline gives CDR1 LNHDA, CDR2 SQIVND (reference sequence). The CDR3 totals 12 residues. V was shortened by 6 bases and J by 2 bases, with 7 bases between the two germline ends. CDR3 nucleotides: TGTGCCAGTAGCAGGGCCAACTATGGCTACACCTTC. Residues: CASSRANYGYTF. Full variable domain (missing parts from reference TRBV19 and TRBJ1-2): DGGITQSPKYLFRKEGQNVTLSCEQNLNHDAMYWYRQDPGQGLRLIYYSQIVNDFQKGDIAEGYSVSREKKESFPLTVTSAQKNPTAFYLCASSRANYGYTFGSGTRLTVV.